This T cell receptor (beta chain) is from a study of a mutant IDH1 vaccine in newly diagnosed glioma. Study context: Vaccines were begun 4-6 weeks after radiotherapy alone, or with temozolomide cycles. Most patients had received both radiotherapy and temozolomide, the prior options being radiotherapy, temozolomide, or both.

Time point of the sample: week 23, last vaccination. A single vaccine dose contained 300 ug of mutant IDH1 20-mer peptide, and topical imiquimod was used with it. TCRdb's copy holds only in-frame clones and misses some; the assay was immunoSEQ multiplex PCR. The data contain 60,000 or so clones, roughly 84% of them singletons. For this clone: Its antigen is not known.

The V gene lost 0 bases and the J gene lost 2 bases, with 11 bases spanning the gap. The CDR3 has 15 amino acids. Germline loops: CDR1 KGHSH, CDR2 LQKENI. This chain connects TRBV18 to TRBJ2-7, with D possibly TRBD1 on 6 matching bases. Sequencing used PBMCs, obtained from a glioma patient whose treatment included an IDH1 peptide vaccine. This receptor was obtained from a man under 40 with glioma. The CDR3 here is CASSPPQGTAYEQYF. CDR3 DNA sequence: TGTGCCAGCTCACCACCCCAGGGGACCGCCTACGAGCAGTACTTC.